This T cell receptor (beta chain) is drawn from a study of blood T cells in healthy people across ages. Study at large: With template switching, about one barcoded beta molecule was captured per two T cells.

The length of the CDR3 is 16 residues. V lost 0 bases and J lost 8, with 19 bases in between. The germline gives CDR1 DFQATT, CDR2 SNEGSKA (reference sequence). The use of a sample-barcoded 5' primer and a J-beta primer mix characterized a second PCR of 7 to 11 cycles. Every sample gave at least 3 million paired-end reads containing CDR3. Using its own MiXCR run on the 5' RACE reads, TCRdb lists one record per CDR3 protein. The data show about 1.8 million distinct CDR3 sequences, around 50% seen once. A word on this clonotype: Antigen: not known.

Findings and limits, study-wide: More naive CD4+ cells and higher diversity marked long-lived donors relative to aged donors.

This TCR derives from a woman between 40 and 55 years old in good health. Specimen: blood. The chain couples TRBV20-1 to TRBJ1-4; D is possibly TRBD1 (5 bases). CDR3 loop: CSARDGQGLRREKLFF. CDR3 in DNA: TGCAGTGCTAGAGATGGGCAGGGCTTGAGAAGGGAAAAACTGTTTTTT.